Each of the 32 T cell receptor beta chains below was sequenced from the same sample in a study of tumor-infiltrating lymphocytes in oesophageal squamous cell carcinoma. TCRdb ran MiXCR on the PCR reads and lists one entry per CDR3 protein. The repertoire holds about 22,000 distinct CDR3 sequences, with about a third as singletons. Material for sequencing was esophageal tumor tissue. All receptors come from a female donor with esophageal squamous cell carcinoma.

This clonotype has a count of ten or more. This chain connects TRBV27 to TRBJ2-1; 12 bases are a match to TRBD2. The CDR3 spans 17 residues. Looked up from germline, CDR1 is MNHEY and CDR2 is SMNVEV (reference sequence). V lost 3 bases to trimming and J lost 3 bases; unmatched junction nucleotides: 6. The CDR3 loop is CASSLSPTSGGYNEQFF. For the CDR3, the DNA is TGTGCCAGCAGTTTGTCGCCGACTAGCGGGGGCTACAATGAGCAGTTCTTC.

The table lists this clonotype with many counts. V gene TRBV25-1 combines with J gene TRBJ2-3; 9 nucleotides agree with TRBD1. CDR1 is MGHDK and CDR2 is SYGVNS in the germline V gene. The CDR3 extends over 16 amino acids. Trimming cost V 3 bases and J 3 bases; bases outside gene matches: 7. CDR3 protein: CASSDTFGTGTDTQYF. The CDR3 nucleotides are TGTGCCAGCAGTGACACATTCGGGACAGGGACAGATACGCAGTATTTT.

The chain recombines TRBV7-6 with TRBJ2-1; D might be TRBD2 (6 bases). CDR1 is SGHVS, CDR2 FNYEAQ, per germline. The length of the CDR3 is 14 residues. Deletions cut 4 bases from V and 4 bases from J, with 11 bases between. The CDR3 DNA reads as TGTGCCAGCAGCTCGGTTGGGGGGTACAATGAGCAGTTCTTC. Protein sequence: CASSSVGGYNEQFF.

This clonotype was seen many times. The J gene is TRBJ2-7, the V gene TRBV5-4; 10 positions match TRBD1. Germline V gene lookup returns CDR1 SGHNT and CDR2 YYREEE (reference sequence). The V gene end was trimmed by 4 bases and the J gene end by 3 bases; junction bases not matched to a gene: 7. CDR3 size: 15 residues. The CDR3 sequence is CASSRPGQGGYEQYF. DNA of the CDR3: TGTGCCAGCAGCCGGCCTGGACAGGGGGGCTACGAGCAGTACTTC.

This clonotype was recorded many times. The CDR3 nucleotides are TGCGCCAGCAGCTCCGGGACAGGGAAATTCTATGGCTACACCTTC. Residues: CASSSGTGKFYGYTF. The chain couples TRBV5-1 to TRBJ1-2, with 9 bases fitting TRBD1. V shed 3 bases, J shed 4 bases, and the junction held 7 bases outside the gene matches. The CDR3 covers 15 residues. Germline CDR1 reads SGHRS; CDR2 reads YFSETQ.

As to this clonotype: Because it lacks the conserved phenylalanine or tryptophan at the end, this CDR3 is likely a read error. No DNA is shown, since the ends of the CDR3 on it are uncertain; the CDR3 is the one TCRdb lists. The chain couples TRBV7-6 to TRBJ2-1; TRBD1, as called in the table, went unchecked against the DNA. The V gene's germline CDR1 is SGHVS and CDR2 FNYEAQ. The CDR3 is 10 residues long, counting both termini. The CDR3 loop is CASSVFPQPG.

This clonotype has only a few counts. CDR3 DNA: TGTGCCAGCAGCTCCAGTCCAGCGGGAGGGCTTTACTTC. Translated: CASSSSPAGGLYF. This rearrangement joins TRBV7-2 to TRBJ2-5; 10 bases agree with TRBD2. Germline CDR1 and CDR2: SGHTA and FQGNSA. Trimming cost V 4 bases and J 14 bases; bases outside gene matches: 10. The CDR3 length is 13 residues.

In regard to this clonotype: The junction departs from germline at one end; a sequencing error may be responsible. The rearrangement links TRBV11-1 to TRBJ2-5; 9 positions match TRBD2. CDR3 size: 14 residues. The germline V gene encodes CDR1 SGHAT and CDR2 FQDESV (reference sequence). The CDR3 sequence is CTSSLVAGGTGQYF. The CDR3 nucleotides are TGTACCAGCAGCTTAGTGGCGGGGGGGACCGGGCAGTACTTC.

By frequency in the sample, this clonotype is medium-sized. The rearrangement joins TRBV25-1 to TRBJ1-1, with D hard to call. Germline V gives CDR1 MGHDK, CDR2 SYGVNS. There are 12 residues in the CDR3. Trimming took 4 bases from V and 3 from J, leaving 6 bases between them. CDR3 loop: CASSAQYTEAFF. DNA for the CDR3: TGTGCCAGCAGTGCGCAGTACACTGAAGCTTTCTTT.

Many counts were recorded for this clonotype. This sequence joins TRBV27 and TRBJ2-5; perhaps TRBD1 as D (6 bases). Germline V gives CDR1 MNHEY, CDR2 SMNVEV (reference sequence). CDR3 size: 14 residues. V was trimmed by 2 bases and J by 4 bases, leaving 11 bases between them. This CDR3 reads CASSLRGGRETQYF. For the CDR3, the DNA is TGTGCCAGCAGTTTACGAGGGGGACGAGAGACCCAGTACTTC.

This clonotype was detected ten times or more. The V call is TRBV7-9, the J call TRBJ2-7, with 7 positions matching TRBD1. Trimming removed 1 base from V and 0 bases from J; junction bases left unmatched: 3. The CDR3 length is 15 residues. Per the germline V gene, CDR1 is SEHNR and CDR2 is FQNEAQ (reference sequence). DNA for the CDR3: TGTGCCAGCAGCTTAGAGACAGGGAGCTCCTACGAGCAGTACTTC. Translation: CASSLETGSSYEQYF. The whole variable domain, filled in from reference TRBV7-9 and TRBJ2-7, reads DTGVSQNPRHKITKRGQNVTFRCDPISEHNRLYWYRQTLGQGPEFLTYFQNEAQLEKSRLLSDRFSAERPKGSFSTLEIQRTEQGDSAMYLCASSLETGSSYEQYFGPGTRLTVT.

The sample holds many counts of this clonotype. V usage is TRBV6-1 and J usage is TRBJ2-7; D may be TRBD1 (6 bases). Trimming cost V 5 bases and J 2 bases, with 13 bases left between them. CDR3 length: 14 amino acids. Germline V gene sequence: CDR1 MNHNS, CDR2 SASEGT. CDR3 sequence (DNA): TGTGCCAGCAGTCAACCGGGACATCCCTACGAGCAGTACTTC. It yields the protein CASSQPGHPYEQYF.

The chain combines TRBV11-3 with TRBJ2-3, with 14 bases aligning to TRBD2. The J call may not be correct, given that the DNA end is closer to TRBJ2-1. Looked up from germline, CDR1 is SGHNT and CDR2 is YENEEA. The CDR3 is made up of 18 amino acids. The CDR3 DNA follows: TGTGCCAGCAGCTCCTTTGGACTAGCGGGAGGAGGAGACAATGAGCAGTTCTTC. Translating gives CASSSFGLAGGGDNEQFF.

The chain joins TRBV7-2 to TRBJ2-3, with 8 positions matching TRBD1. The J call may be faulty, since TRBJ2-1 better matches the DNA end. The CDR3 totals 15 residues. The germline V gene encodes CDR1 SGHTA and CDR2 FQGNSA. For the CDR3, the DNA is TGTGCCAGCAGCAAGGACAGGGTGGCCTACAATGAGCAGTTCTTC. Encoded protein: CASSKDRVAYNEQFF.

The V gene is TRBV7-9, the J gene TRBJ1-1; 7 positions match TRBD2. Gene TRBJ2-1 matches the end of the DNA better, so the J call may be wrong. The CDR3 extends over 16 amino acids. In germline, CDR1 is SEHNR, CDR2 FQNEAQ (reference sequence). CDR3 residues: CASSLTGAGAGYEQFF. The CDR3 nucleotides are TGTGCCAGCAGCTTAACCGGCGCGGGAGCGGGCTATGAGCAGTTCTTC.

This clonotype was detected ten times or more. The chain uses TRBV11-3 and TRBJ2-7; 9 bases agree with TRBD1. This CDR3 has 16 residues. Trimming removed 5 bases from V and 7 bases from J; junction bases left unmatched: 15. Germline assignment: CDR1 SGHNT and CDR2 YENEEA. The CDR3: CASSPRQGQGYNEQYF. DNA for the CDR3: TGTGCCAGCAGCCCGCGACAGGGACAGGGATACAATGAGCAGTACTTC.

The sample holds many counts of this clonotype. This sequence joins TRBV6-2 or TRBV6-3 and TRBJ2-1; D is undetermined. The CDR3 is made up of 13 amino acids. Trimming took off 6 bases at V and 3 bases at J, with 9 bases between the two ends. CDR1 and CDR2 (germline): MNHEY, SVGEGT. CDR3 sequence: CASSPDRYNEQFF. CDR3 DNA: TGTGCCAGCAGCCCAGACCGCTACAATGAGCAGTTCTTC.

The chain recombines TRBV7-6 with TRBJ2-5, with D possibly being TRBD1 (7 bases). The CDR3 has 15 residues. Germline lookup yields CDR1 SGHVS and CDR2 FNYEAQ. Trimming shortened V by 5 bases and J by 2 bases, and 15 bases separated the two germline ends. CDR3 sequence reads: CASSAKTGRQETQYF. DNA of the CDR3: TGTGCCAGCAGCGCTAAGACAGGGAGGCAAGAGACCCAGTACTTC.

The CDR3 coding sequence is TGTGCCAGCAGTTCAATCACAGGGGACATTCAGTACTTC. Translated: CASSSITGDIQYF. The chain uses TRBV7-2 and TRBJ2-1; 7 positions match TRBD1. The assigned J gene may be wrong: the sequence end matches TRBJ2-4 better. The CDR3 contains 13 residues. Germline CDR1 reads SGHTA; CDR2 reads FQGNSA.

This clonotype has ten or more counts. The chain couples TRBV7-9 to TRBJ2-5, with 7 bases identical to TRBD1. CDR1 and CDR2 from the germline V gene are SEHNR and FQNEAQ (reference sequence). The CDR3 has 13 amino acids. Trimming cost V 10 bases and J 2 bases; bases outside gene matches: 7. The CDR3 DNA sequence: TGTGCCACACGGGACAGTCTACAAGAGACCCAGTACTTC. It codes for CATRDSLQETQYF.

In regard to this clonotype: A much larger clone sits a single nucleotide away, making a read error possible. V usage is TRBV7-6 and J usage is TRBJ2-7; 7 bases align to TRBD2. Looked up from germline, CDR1 is SGHVS and CDR2 is FNYEAQ. This CDR3 has 16 residues. J was trimmed by 7 bases and V by 6 bases; bases with no gene match: 18. The CDR3 bases are TGTGCCAGCAGTTCCACTAGCGAAAGCTCCTACAATGAGCAGTACTTC. It yields the protein CASSSTSESSYNEQYF.

This clonotype occurred many times. V is TRBV5-1 and J is TRBJ2-2; D is possibly TRBD1 (6 bases). V gave up 2 bases and J gave up 0 bases, with 8 bases separating them. Per germline, CDR1 SGHRS and CDR2 YFSETQ. The CDR3 spans 15 residues. CDR3 in amino acids: CASSFGQPNTGELFF. CDR3 DNA sequence: TGCGCCAGCAGCTTTGGACAGCCGAACACCGGGGAGCTGTTTTTT.

This clonotype appeared many times. Given a much more abundant clone one base away, this may be a read error. The chain is built from TRBV7-9 and TRBJ2-5; 9 bases match TRBD1. V dropped 5 bases and J dropped 11; count of bases not matched to a gene: 12. The germline V gene has CDR1 SEHNR and CDR2 FQNEAQ (reference sequence). The CDR3 spans 14 residues. The CDR3 spells CASSLPGTGNEQYF. Here the CDR3 DNA reads TGTGCCAGCAGCCTTCCCGGGACAGGGAATGAGCAGTACTTC.

This clonotype was picked up many times. This chain joins TRBV6-1 and TRBJ1-1, with D perhaps matching TRBD1 (5 bases). CDR1 is MNHNS and CDR2 is SASEGT in the germline V gene. CDR3 length: 13 residues. V dropped 2 bases and J dropped 5 bases, with 9 bases sitting between them. CDR3: CASSESRATEAFF. The CDR3 nucleotides are TGTGCCAGCAGTGAAAGCAGGGCTACTGAAGCTTTCTTT.

In its sample, this clonotype ranks as medium-sized. The CDR3 nucleotides are TGTGCCAGCAGGAGCGGACAAGACTCCTACAATGAGCAGTTCTTC. Translation: CASRSGQDSYNEQFF. The chain recombines TRBV7-9 with TRBJ2-1; D may be TRBD1 or TRBD2 (5 bases each). The germline V and J ends were trimmed by 6 bases and 0 bases, with 12 bases remaining between them. The CDR3 has 15 residues. The V gene's germline CDR1 is SEHNR and CDR2 FQNEAQ (reference sequence).

This chain links TRBV4-1 with TRBJ2-3, with TRBD2 matching over 7 bases. Germline CDR1 is MGHRA and CDR2 is YSYEKL. The junction had 12 bases not matched to a gene; V was cut back by 9 bases and J by 3 bases. The CDR3 is 15 residues long. CDR3 sequence: CASSSGGGTTDTQYF. CDR3 coding DNA: TGCGCCAGTAGTTCTGGGGGAGGGACTACAGATACGCAGTATTTT.

Remarks on this clonotype: Given the absence of the conserved phenylalanine or tryptophan at the CDR3 end, a read error is likely. No DNA is shown, since the ends of the CDR3 on it are uncertain; the CDR3 is the one TCRdb lists. The chain carries TRBV6-6 and TRBJ2-5; TRBD1 is the table's D call, not checked against the DNA. The CDR3 is 17 residues long, counting both termini. Germline V CDR1 and CDR2: MNHNY, SVGAGI (reference sequence). The CDR3 sequence is CASSYRDRGNSPLHFGN.

This clonotype was detected many times. This may arise from a read error, as a much more abundant clone is one base away. The chain carries TRBV28 and TRBJ2-4; 9 bases match TRBD2. Germline V gives CDR1 MDHEN, CDR2 SYDVKM. The CDR3 totals 15 residues. The junction had 12 bases not matched to a gene; V was cut back by 2 bases and J by 13 bases. The CDR3 DNA reads TGTGCCAGCAGTTTAGCGGGAGGGCCTTACAATGAGCAGTACTTC. It encodes CASSLAGGPYNEQYF.

Note on this clonotype: An end of the junction differs from the germline gene, which may be a read error. CDR3 sequence: CASSRGGGTKETQYF. The CDR3 nucleotides read TGTGCTAGCAGCAGGGGGGGGGGGACCAAAGAGACCCAGTACTTC. The chain couples TRBV7-6 to TRBJ2-6, with D perhaps assigned TRBD1 or TRBD2 (7 bases each). TRBJ2-5 explains the end of the DNA better; the J call may be wrong. Germline V CDR1 and CDR2: SGHVS, FNYEAQ. There are 15 residues in the CDR3.

About this clonotype itself: A much larger clone lies one base from this, so it may be a read error. The chain employs TRBV2 and TRBJ2-3; D gene uncertain. Looked up from germline, CDR1 is SNHLY and CDR2 is FYNNEI. CDR3 length: 14 residues. Trimming took 3 bases from V and 7 from J, leaving 14 bases between them. Here the CDR3 reads CASSDPGRVNTQYF. CDR3 nucleotides: TGTGCCAGCAGTGATCCGGGCCGCGTGAATACGCAGTATTTT.

This clonotype ranks as medium-sized. This may be a read error, as it is one base from a much larger clone. V is TRBV7-2 and J is TRBJ2-5; TRBD1 aligns across 9 bases. The CDR3 is made up of 15 amino acids. The germline V gene encodes CDR1 SGHTA and CDR2 FQGNSA. V shed 2 bases, J shed 11 bases, and the junction held 12 bases outside the gene matches. The CDR3 DNA is TGTGCCAGCAGCTTATACCGGGACAGGGACAATGAGCAGTACTTC. Amino acids: CASSLYRDRDNEQYF.

This CDR3 reads CASSYGGGPYEQYF. CDR3 DNA sequence: TGTGCCAGCAGTTACGGCGGGGGTCCCTACGAGCAGTACTTC. The chain uses TRBV6-8 and TRBJ2-5; 7 positions agree with TRBD2. The J call may be faulty, since TRBJ2-7 better matches the DNA end. Germline V gives CDR1 MNHGY, CDR2 SAAAGT. CDR3 length: 14 amino acids.